This T cell receptor beta chain came from a study of radiotherapy plus CTLA-4 blockade in lung cancer. Study in general: Patients showed objective responses in over 15% of cases, and disease control was achieved by approximately 31%. Study observations and caveats: Blood TCR clones of tumor origin expanded after radiotherapy plus ipilimumab. In blood, early T cell clone dynamics reportedly predicted response best, together with interferon-beta.

From germline, CDR1 is LNHDA and CDR2 SQIVND (reference sequence). CDR3 size: 15 residues. Deletions cut 1 base from V and 0 bases from J, with 9 bases between. People whose metastatic non-small-cell lung cancer was chemo-refractory got focal radiation along with CTLA-4 blockade by ipilimumab. Note on this clone: What it recognizes is unknown.

This table comes from immunoSEQ multiplex PCR, and its TCRdb copy is limited to in-frame clones, with some not included. The profile shows about 93,000 clones, 80% to 90% of them singletons. This receptor was obtained from a human donor with non-small cell lung cancer that progressed on radiotherapy plus ipilimumab. This specimen consisted of peripheral blood, obtained from a patient treated with radiotherapy plus ipilimumab. The chain has TRBV19 and TRBJ1-2; no definite D call. The CDR3 region is CASSIGPGTNYGYTF. The DNA of the CDR3 is TGTGCCAGTAGTATAGGGCCCGGAACTAACTATGGCTACACCTTC.